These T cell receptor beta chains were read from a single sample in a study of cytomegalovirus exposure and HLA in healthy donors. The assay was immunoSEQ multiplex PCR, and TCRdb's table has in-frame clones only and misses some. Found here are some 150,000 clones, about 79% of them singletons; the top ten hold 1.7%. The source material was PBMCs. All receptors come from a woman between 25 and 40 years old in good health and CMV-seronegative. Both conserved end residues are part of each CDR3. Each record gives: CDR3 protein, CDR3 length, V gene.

CDR3aa: CASRLRDRGRDEQYF
len: 15
v_gene: TRBV6-6

CDR3aa: CASGTWEGGTEAFF
len: 14
v_gene: TRBV21-1

CDR3aa: CALIGTGARNYGYTF
len: 15
v_gene: TRBV30

CDR3aa: CAWSEGTHSNQPQHF
len: 15
v_gene: TRBV30

CDR3aa: CASSVTIGNSPLHF
len: 14
v_gene: TRBV19

CDR3aa: CASSSTGSRGNTIYF
len: 15
v_gene: TRBV6-1

CDR3aa: CASSPTGFTDTQYF
len: 14
v_gene: TRBV6-1

CDR3aa: CASSLTGGSYEQYF
len: 14
v_gene: TRBV7-2

CDR3aa: CASSLGAGGIYEQYF
len: 15
v_gene: TRBV5-5

CDR3aa: CASSLRPPGQGTHEQYF
len: 17
v_gene: TRBV7-3

CDR3aa: CAISGHSYEQYF
len: 12
v_gene: TRBV10-3

CDR3aa: CASSSSGLTGNTEAFF
len: 16
v_gene: TRBV28

CDR3aa: CASSETGIPQPQHF
len: 14
v_gene: TRBV10-1

CDR3aa: CASSVDGGGITGELFF
len: 16
v_gene: TRBV9

CDR3aa: CATHPSGGNYGYTF
len: 14
v_gene: TRBV6-5